This TCR beta chain originates from a study of human T cells and chemical hapten exposure. This clonotype turned up a few times. Unique molecular identifiers were attached to individual cDNA molecules during library preparation. In TCRdb, the RACE reads were re-called with MiXCR into one record per CDR3 protein. The table includes about 120,000 distinct CDR3 sequences, roughly 15% detected once. CDR1 is SGHVS and CDR2 is FNYEAQ in the germline V gene. The germline V and J ends were trimmed by 5 bases and 2 bases, with 4 bases remaining between them. The CDR3 contains 12 residues. Indicated time point: patch test 1, 2 weeks after DPC sensitization. Described treatment: therapeutic diphenylcyclopropenone sensitization with weekly scalp DPC.

The sequence was obtained from a man aged 18 to 29 with alopecia areata. Some clones in this sample may be carry-over from other donors' samples. This specimen consisted of whole blood, obtained in connection with sensitization to the hapten diphenylcyclopropenone (DPC). The V gene is TRBV7-6, the J gene TRBJ1-3; unclear D gene. The CDR3 region is CASSRAGNTIYF. The CDR3 coding sequence is TGTGCCAGCAGCCGGGCTGGAAACACCATATATTTT.